These T cell receptor beta chains were read from a single sample in a study of blood T cell repertoires in COVID-19. Produced via immunoSEQ multiplex PCR; TCRdb's table is partial and in-frame only. The table has just over 650,000 clones, approximately 90% seen once. Sequenced material: peripheral blood. The receptor source for this set is a woman in her late teens or twenties with acute or convalescent COVID-19. Each CDR3 is given with its conserved first and last residue. Fields, in order: J gene, V gene, clone size, D gene, CDR3 DNA, CDR3 protein. A D gene is named only where the DNA matches it firmly. The size field is filled for only some rows; it gives once, few, many or a size class.

J: TRBJ1-3
V: TRBV2
size: -
D: -
DNA: TGTGCCAGCGTTGAGACAGAATTAAGGGCTGGAAACACCATATATTTT
CDR3: CASVETELRAGNTIYF

J: TRBJ1-5
V: TRBV7-9
size: -
D: -
DNA: TGTGCCAGCAGCCAGGGTATACAGCCCCAGCATTTT
CDR3: CASSQGIQPQHF

J: TRBJ1-1
V: TRBV27
size: -
D: TRBD1
DNA: TGTGCCAGCAGCCCCGGGGGGGCAGGGGGGACTTTCTTT
CDR3: CASSPGGAGGTFF

J: TRBJ1-2
V: TRBV12-3/TRBV12-4
size: -
D: TRBD1
DNA: TGTGCCAGCACCCGGGACAGGTTCGGTGGCTACACCTTC
CDR3: CASTRDRFGGYTF

J: TRBJ2-1
V: TRBV19
size: -
D: TRBD2
DNA: TGTGCCAGTAGTATCGGCGGGGGGGGTTCGTATGAGCAGTTCTTC
CDR3: CASSIGGGGSYEQFF

J: TRBJ2-7
V: TRBV10-3
size: few
D: TRBD1
DNA: TGTGCCATCGGCAGGGGGACGGACGAGCAGTACTTC
CDR3: CAIGRGTDEQYF

J: TRBJ2-2
V: TRBV5-1
size: -
D: TRBD2
DNA: TGCGCCAGCAGCGTTACTAGCGGGGTAGTTGAGCTGTTTTTT
CDR3: CASSVTSGVVELFF

J: TRBJ2-2
V: TRBV27
size: -
D: TRBD1
DNA: TGTGCCAGCAGTTTACCGAGCGGACAGGGCGCCGGGGAGCTGTTTTTT
CDR3: CASSLPSGQGAGELFF

J: TRBJ1-1
V: TRBV7-2
size: once
D: -
DNA: TGTGCCAGCAGAACCGGGACAAAGAACACTGAAGCTTTCTTT
CDR3: CASRTGTKNTEAFF

J: TRBJ2-5
V: TRBV3-1/TRBV3-2
size: -
D: -
DNA: TGTGCCAGCAGCCAAGATCCAGGGCCGGGTGGGACCCAGTACTTC
CDR3: CASSQDPGPGGTQYF

J: TRBJ2-1
V: TRBV5-1
size: -
D: TRBD1
DNA: TGCGCCAGCAGCTTGGTGGGGGGACAGGGTTGGGGAAATGAGCAGTTCTTC
CDR3: CASSLVGGQGWGNEQFF

J: TRBJ2-4
V: TRBV7-2
size: -
D: TRBD2
DNA: TGTGCCAGCAGCTTATGGACTAGCGAGAACATTCAGTACTTC
CDR3: CASSLWTSENIQYF

J: TRBJ1-3
V: TRBV5-1
size: -
D: -
DNA: TGCGCCAGCAGCTGGTCAGGGGACCCTGGAAACACCATATATTTT
CDR3: CASSWSGDPGNTIYF

J: TRBJ2-3
V: TRBV5-5
size: -
D: TRBD1
DNA: TGTGCCAGCAGCTTGGGACAGGGAAGAGATACGCAGTATTTT
CDR3: CASSLGQGRDTQYF

J: TRBJ1-4
V: TRBV5-1
size: once
D: -
DNA: TGCGCCAGCAGCTTGCTAGGTGCAACTAATGAAAAACTGTTTTTT
CDR3: CASSLLGATNEKLFF

J: TRBJ2-7
V: TRBV2
size: -
D: TRBD1
DNA: TGTGCCAGCAGGGACAGGGGGTTGTCCTACGAGCAGTACTTC
CDR3: CASRDRGLSYEQYF

J: TRBJ2-5
V: TRBV6-5
size: once
D: -
DNA: TGTGCCAGCAGTTACGCTCCTACGGGGGTAGAGACCCAGTACTTC
CDR3: CASSYAPTGVETQYF

J: TRBJ1-2
V: TRBV27
size: -
D: -
DNA: TGTGCCAGCAGTCTAAATGGCTACACCTTC
CDR3: CASSLNGYTF

J: TRBJ2-7
V: TRBV27
size: -
D: TRBD1
DNA: TGTGCCAGCAGTTTACGGACAGGCCGCTACGAGCAGTACTTC
CDR3: CASSLRTGRYEQYF

J: TRBJ1-2
V: TRBV10-3
size: -
D: -
DNA: TGTGCCATCAGGGAACAACAGGGCTCGGGTGGCTACACCTTC
CDR3: CAIREQQGSGGYTF

J: TRBJ1-6
V: TRBV25-1
size: once
D: -
DNA: TGTGCCAGCAATACCGGGACTAATAATTCACCCCTCCACTTT
CDR3: CASNTGTNNSPLHF

J: TRBJ1-2
V: TRBV5-3
size: -
D: -
DNA: TGTGCCAGAAGCTTGGGGCAGGGCGAAACTGATGGCTACACCTTC
CDR3: CARSLGQGETDGYTF

J: TRBJ2-7
V: TRBV19
size: few
D: -
DNA: TGTGCCAGTAGTATATTCGCAGGGGCCGGCTACGAGCAGTACTTC
CDR3: CASSIFAGAGYEQYF

J: TRBJ1-6
V: TRBV19
size: -
D: -
DNA: TGTGCCAGTAGTTTGGAGGAGGGACTCACCTCTTATAATTCACCCCTCCACTTT
CDR3: CASSLEEGLTSYNSPLHF

J: TRBJ2-2
V: TRBV29-1
size: -
D: -
DNA: TGCAGCGTTAAACTAGCCGGGGAGCTGTTTTTT
CDR3: CSVKLAGELFF

J: TRBJ2-1
V: TRBV7-3
size: -
D: TRBD2
DNA: TGTGCCAGCAGCTTAATGGGGGGGTCCTACAATGAGCAGTTCTTC
CDR3: CASSLMGGSYNEQFF

J: TRBJ1-5
V: TRBV18
size: few
D: TRBD1
DNA: TGTGCCAGCTCACCACCCACAGGGGGACAGCCCCAGCATTTT
CDR3: CASSPPTGGQPQHF

J: TRBJ2-1
V: TRBV6-5
size: -
D: TRBD1
DNA: TGTGCCAGCAGTTACGGGACAGGGTGGAACAATGAGCAGTTCTTC
CDR3: CASSYGTGWNNEQFF

J: TRBJ2-7
V: TRBV7-2
size: once
D: -
DNA: TGTGCCAGCAGCTTCGGGTGGAATACCTACGAGCAGTACTTC
CDR3: CASSFGWNTYEQYF

J: TRBJ2-7
V: TRBV19
size: -
D: -
DNA: TGTGCCAGTAGTTCGACATACTACGAGCAGTACTTC
CDR3: CASSSTYYEQYF

J: TRBJ2-1
V: TRBV19
size: -
D: -
DNA: TGTGCCAGTAGTATAGATCTACGTAGCGACCCTTACAATGAGCAGTTCTTC
CDR3: CASSIDLRSDPYNEQFF

J: TRBJ1-3
V: TRBV29-1
size: -
D: -
DNA: TGCAGCGTTTTAGTTACTGGAAACACCATATATTTT
CDR3: CSVLVTGNTIYF

J: TRBJ2-5
V: TRBV5-4
size: -
D: TRBD1
DNA: TGTGCCAGCAGAGTTGGGACAGGCCAAGAGACCCAGTACTTC
CDR3: CASRVGTGQETQYF

J: TRBJ1-3
V: TRBV19
size: -
D: TRBD1
DNA: TGTGCCAGTAGGCGGGACAGGATCGTTGGAAACACCATATATTTT
CDR3: CASRRDRIVGNTIYF

J: TRBJ1-6
V: TRBV5-1
size: -
D: TRBD1
DNA: TGCGCCAGCAGCTTGTGGGACAGGGGCTCACCCCTCCACTTT
CDR3: CASSLWDRGSPLHF

J: TRBJ1-2
V: TRBV3-1/TRBV3-2
size: -
D: TRBD1
DNA: TGTGCCAGCAGCCGAAGGGGGACAGATTGGAACTATGGCTACACCTTC
CDR3: CASSRRGTDWNYGYTF

J: TRBJ1-2
V: TRBV10-1
size: once
D: TRBD1
DNA: TGCGCCAGCAGTGGGGAAACCGGGACAGCTTATGGCTACACCTTC
CDR3: CASSGETGTAYGYTF

J: TRBJ2-2
V: TRBV6-5
size: -
D: -
DNA: TGTGCCACCCTCCCCGCCGGGGACACCGGGGAGCTGTTTTTT
CDR3: CATLPAGDTGELFF

J: TRBJ2-3
V: TRBV7-9
size: once
D: TRBD2
DNA: TGTGCCAGCAGCCCCTCCTTCAAGCGGGGGGGCATTGATACGCAGTATTTT
CDR3: CASSPSFKRGGIDTQYF

J: TRBJ2-1
V: TRBV3-1/TRBV3-2
size: -
D: TRBD1
DNA: TGTGCCAGCAGCCCCGGGCTGACAGGGAATGAGCAGTTCTTC
CDR3: CASSPGLTGNEQFF